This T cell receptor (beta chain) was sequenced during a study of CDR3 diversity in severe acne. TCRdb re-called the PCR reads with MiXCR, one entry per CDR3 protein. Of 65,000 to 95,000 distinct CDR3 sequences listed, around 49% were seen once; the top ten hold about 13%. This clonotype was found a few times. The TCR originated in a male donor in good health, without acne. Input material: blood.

The CDR3, as DNA: TGCAGCGTAAGGGGGGAGACCCAGTACTTC. Translation: CSVRGETQYF. J is TRBJ2-5 and V is TRBV29-1; tentatively, D is TRBD1 (6 bases). Germline loops: CDR1 SQVTM, CDR2 ANQGSEA. V was cut by 6 bases and J by 5 bases, with 7 bases left in between. The CDR3 is 10 residues long.